This entry lists 5 T cell receptor beta chains sequenced from one sample in a study of shared clonotypes between healthy human individuals. The protocol was immunoSEQ multiplex PCR, while the TCRdb copy is restricted to in-frame clones and leaves out a portion. The table lists some 380,000 clones, roughly 96% of them singletons. The sample taken for sequencing was memory CD8+ T cells sorted from blood. As for subset: CD45RO+ cells pooled with CCR7-negative TemRA cells. The receptors stem from a man between 25 and 39 years old in good health.

This clone appeared a single time. The chain uses TRBV29-1 and TRBJ2-1; 7 bases match TRBD2. The CDR3 extends over 16 amino acids. V was clipped by 4 bases and J by 1 base; unmatched bases: 10. In germline, CDR1 is SQVTM, CDR2 ANQGSEA. CDR3 nucleotides: TGCAGCGTTGGAGGGGTAGCGGGCTTATCCTACAATGAGCAGTTCTTC. This translates into CSVGGVAGLSYNEQFF.

Of note for this clone: The same CDR3 also results from other DNA sequences found in this sample. The chain uses TRBV11-3 and TRBJ2-1; the D is unclear. CDR3 length: 15 residues. The germline V and J ends were trimmed by 3 bases and 0 bases, with 9 bases remaining between them. Germline lookup yields CDR1 SGHNT and CDR2 YENEEA. Written as DNA, the CDR3 is TGTGCCAGCAGCTTCGGCCGCAGCTCCTACAATGAGCAGTTCTTC. Translation: CASSFGRSSYNEQFF. Using reference TRBV11-3 and TRBJ2-1 for the parts outside the CDR3, the full variable domain is EAGVVQSPRYKIIEKKQPVAFWCNPISGHNTLYWYLQNLGQGPELLIRYENEEAVDDSQLPKDRFSAERLKGVDSTLKIQPAELGDSAVYLCASSFGRSSYNEQFFGPGTRLTVL.

The chain links TRBV7-9 to TRBJ1-4; 7 bases are a match to TRBD1. In germline, CDR1 is SEHNR, CDR2 FQNEAQ (reference sequence). CDR3 length: 13 amino acids. V gave up 5 bases and J gave up 7 bases; unmatched junction bases: 4. The CDR3 DNA sequence: TGTGCCAGCAGCCTGACAGGGAGTGAAAAACTGTTTTTT. This sequence encodes CASSLTGSEKLFF.

The gene calls are TRBV28 and TRBJ2-3; TRBD2 agrees at 7 bases. The CDR3 has 17 amino acids. Germline V gene sequence: CDR1 MDHEN, CDR2 SYDVKM. Losses at the gene ends were 0 bases for V and 3 bases for J; bases not matched to a gene: 9. In nucleotides, the CDR3 is TGTGCCAGCAGTTTATGGCCTAGCGGAGAAGCTACAGATACGCAGTATTTT. This translates into CASSLWPSGEATDTQYF.

This chain connects TRBV7-3 to TRBJ2-3; D is unresolved. CDR1 and CDR2 (germline): SGHTA, FQGTGA. The CDR3 extends over 17 amino acids. V was clipped by 5 bases and J by 2 bases, with 20 bases between them. CDR3 in DNA: TGTGCCAGCAGCCTGACCGGGCCTGGCTCACTCACAGATACGCAGTATTTT. It translates to CASSLTGPGSLTDTQYF.